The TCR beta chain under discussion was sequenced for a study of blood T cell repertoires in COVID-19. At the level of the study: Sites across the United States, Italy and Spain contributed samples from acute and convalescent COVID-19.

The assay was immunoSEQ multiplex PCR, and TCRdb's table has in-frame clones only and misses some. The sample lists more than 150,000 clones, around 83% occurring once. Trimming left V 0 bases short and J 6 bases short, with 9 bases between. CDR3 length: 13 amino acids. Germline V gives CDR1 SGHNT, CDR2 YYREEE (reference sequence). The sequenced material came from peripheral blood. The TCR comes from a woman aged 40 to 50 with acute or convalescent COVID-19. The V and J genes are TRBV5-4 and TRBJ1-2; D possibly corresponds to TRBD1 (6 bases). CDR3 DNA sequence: TGTGCCAGCAGCTTGGTGGGGGCAAATGGCTACACCTTC. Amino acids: CASSLVGANGYTF.